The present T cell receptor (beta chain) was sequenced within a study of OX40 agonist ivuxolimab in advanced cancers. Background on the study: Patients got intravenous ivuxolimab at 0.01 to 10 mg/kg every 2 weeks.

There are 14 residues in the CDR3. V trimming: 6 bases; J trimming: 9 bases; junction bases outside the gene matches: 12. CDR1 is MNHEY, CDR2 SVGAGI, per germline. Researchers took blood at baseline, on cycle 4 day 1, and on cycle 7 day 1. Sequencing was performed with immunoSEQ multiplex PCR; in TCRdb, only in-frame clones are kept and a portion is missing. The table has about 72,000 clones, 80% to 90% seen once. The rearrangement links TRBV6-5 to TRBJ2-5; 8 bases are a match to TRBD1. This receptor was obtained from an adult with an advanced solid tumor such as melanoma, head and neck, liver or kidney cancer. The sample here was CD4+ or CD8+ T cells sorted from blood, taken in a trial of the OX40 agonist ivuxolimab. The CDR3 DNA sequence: TGTGCCAGCAGCCCCTCCAGGAACAGGGGGGCCCAGTACTTC. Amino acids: CASSPSRNRGAQYF.